One sample yielded the 12 T cell receptor beta chains listed below, sequenced in a study of blood T cell repertoires in COVID-19. Sequencing was performed with immunoSEQ multiplex PCR; in TCRdb, only in-frame clones are kept and a portion is missing. The table shows around 26,000 clones, with about 83% occurring only once. Sequencing was done on a sample of peripheral blood. Receptor source: a human donor in a cohort sampled during active COVID-19.

The chain carries TRBV24-1 and TRBJ2-2; 8 bases map to TRBD1. Germline trimming cut 5 bases from V and 5 bases from J; bases unmatched to any gene: 12. Germline lookup yields CDR1 KGHDR and CDR2 SFDVKD. This CDR3 region has 17 residues. CDR3 sequence (DNA): TGTGCCACCAGTGCCCTCTGGGGGGACAGGTCGACCGGGGAGCTGTTTTTT. It encodes CATSALWGDRSTGELFF.

This clone was counted only a few times. V and J are TRBV18 and TRBJ2-3; D gene unclear. V lost 2 bases and J 0 bases, leaving 6 bases between the germline ends. CDR3 length: 14 residues. Germline V gives CDR1 KGHSH, CDR2 LQKENI. CDR3 region: CASSPVASTDTQYF. The CDR3 coding sequence is TGTGCCAGCTCACCAGTGGCTAGCACAGATACGCAGTATTTT.

The chain combines TRBV5-6 with TRBJ1-2; D ambiguous. CDR3 length equals 12 residues. Trimming took off 4 bases at V and 8 bases at J, with 12 bases between the two ends. Germline loops: CDR1 SGHDT, CDR2 YYEEEE. Here the CDR3 reads CASSVGFYGYTF. The CDR3 region has the DNA TGTGCCAGCAGCGTGGGGTTCTACGGCTACACCTTC.

The V call is TRBV24-1, the J call TRBJ2-1; TRBD2 aligns across 12 bases. V gave up 7 bases and J gave up 5 bases; unmatched junction bases: 11. The germline V gene encodes CDR1 KGHDR and CDR2 SFDVKD. The CDR3 runs to 17 residues. CDR3 DNA: TGTGCCACCAGGGCCCACGGACTAGCGGGAAACCACAATGAGCAGTTCTTC. The encoded protein is CATRAHGLAGNHNEQFF.

The CDR3 DNA reads TGTGCCAGCAGCTTAGGACATAGCTCTGGAAACACCATATATTTT. Translated, it gives CASSLGHSSGNTIYF. This sequence joins TRBV11-2 and TRBJ1-3; D unresolved. The CDR3 totals 15 residues. V lost 1 base and J lost 0, with 7 bases in between. Germline V lookup: CDR1 SGHAT, CDR2 FQNNGV.

V and J are TRBV15 and TRBJ2-2; 7 nucleotides match TRBD1. The CDR3 totals 16 residues. Germline V CDR1 and CDR2: LNHNV, YYDKDF (reference sequence). V was pared by 1 base and J by 0 bases, with 2 bases of the junction left unmatched. CDR3: CATSRGGTANTGELFF. Written as DNA, the CDR3 is TGTGCCACCAGCAGAGGGGGGACAGCGAACACCGGGGAGCTGTTTTTT.

This chain joins TRBV6-5 and TRBJ1-5; TRBD1 might be the D (5 bases). With 4 bases removed from V and 2 bases from J, the gap between germline ends came to 6 bases. Germline V gene lookup returns CDR1 MNHEY and CDR2 SVGAGI. CDR3 length: 13 residues. CDR3 sequence (DNA): TGTGCCAGCAGTTCGACAGGCAATCAGCCCCAGCATTTT. As protein: CASSSTGNQPQHF.

V usage is TRBV19 and J usage is TRBJ1-1; weak D call: TRBD1 (5 bases). CDR1 LNHDA and CDR2 SQIVND come from the germline V gene (reference sequence). The V gene lost 7 bases and the J gene lost 1 base, with 13 bases spanning the gap. The CDR3 is 14 residues long. DNA for the CDR3: TGTGCCAGTAAATGGAGGGGCGAGAACACTGAAGCTTTCTTT. It translates to CASKWRGENTEAFF.

The chain has TRBV5-1 and TRBJ2-7; D might be TRBD1 (5 bases). Germline assignment: CDR1 SGHRS and CDR2 YFSETQ. The CDR3 extends over 14 amino acids. V lost 0 bases and J 4 bases, leaving 11 bases between the germline ends. As DNA, the CDR3 is TGCGCCAGCAGCTTGGAAGGGGTTGGGTACGAGCAGTACTTC. It encodes CASSLEGVGYEQYF.

The rearrangement joins TRBV15 to TRBJ2-5, with D possibly TRBD1 on 6 matching bases. The CDR3 extends over 13 amino acids. Germline CDR1 reads LNHNV; CDR2 reads YYDKDF (reference sequence). Trimming pared 0 bases from V and 11 bases from J, leaving 13 bases between. CDR3 in DNA: TGTGCCACCAGCAGAGATTTTAGGACAGAGCAGTACTTC. This gives the protein CATSRDFRTEQYF. The whole variable domain, remainder taken from reference TRBV15 and TRBJ2-5, is DAMVIQNPRYQVTQFGKPVTLSCSQTLNHNVMYWYQQKSSQAPKLLFHYYDKDFNNEADTPDNFQSRRPNTSFCFLDIRSPGLGDTAMYLCATSRDFRTEQYFGPGTRLLVL.

V and J are TRBV5-1 and TRBJ1-1; 8 bases are a match to TRBD1. Trimming took 4 bases from V and 1 from J; bases not matched to a gene: 6. Germline V gene lookup returns CDR1 SGHRS and CDR2 YFSETQ. The CDR3 loop spans 15 amino acids. CDR3 sequence reads: CASSPRQGQNTEAFF. CDR3 nucleotides: TGCGCCAGCAGCCCGCGACAGGGGCAGAACACTGAAGCTTTCTTT.

This chain joins TRBV6-2 or TRBV6-3 and TRBJ2-7; TRBD1 agrees at 7 bases. In germline, CDR1 is MNHEY, CDR2 SVGEGT. The CDR3 spans 16 residues. V trimming: 2 bases; J trimming: 7 bases; junction bases outside the gene matches: 14. CDR3 sequence reads: CASSYPGTVLGREQYF. For the CDR3, the DNA is TGTGCCAGCAGTTACCCGGGGACAGTACTAGGTCGGGAGCAGTACTTC.